Listed below are T cell receptor beta chains from one sample, sequenced in a study of Tregs in tolerant kidney transplant recipients. The data were produced by immunoSEQ multiplex PCR, yet TCRdb's version contains in-frame clones alone and is incomplete. Among some 90,000 clones listed, approximately 94% were seen once. Sequencing input: CD8+ T cells from blood. Every receptor here comes from a human donor in good health. Each CDR3 is given with its conserved first and last residue. Fields, in order: clone size, D gene, J gene, V gene, CDR3 protein, CDR3 DNA. A D gene is named only where the DNA matches it firmly. The size entry is marked missing in some rows and otherwise reads once, few, many or a size class.

size: NA; D: TRBD2; J: TRBJ2-7; V: TRBV7-6; CDR3: CASSPRLAGSPLTYEQYF; DNA: TGTGCCAGCAGCCCACGACTAGCGGGGAGCCCCTTGACCTACGAGCAGTACTTC
size: NA; D: NA; J: TRBJ1-1; V: TRBV19; CDR3: CASGDGDHTEAFF; DNA: TGTGCCAGCGGGGACGGGGACCACACTGAAGCTTTCTTT
size: NA; D: NA; J: TRBJ2-7; V: TRBV5-1; CDR3: CASSLDGSYEQYF; DNA: TGCGCCAGCAGCTTGGACGGGTCCTACGAGCAGTACTTC
size: NA; D: NA; J: TRBJ2-7; V: TRBV6-5; CDR3: CASSPYSGGAYEQYF; DNA: TGTGCCAGCAGTCCCTACTCGGGGGGCGCCTACGAGCAGTACTTC
size: NA; D: NA; J: TRBJ1-2; V: TRBV30; CDR3: CAWSWGSHGYTF; DNA: TGTGCCTGGAGTTGGGGGAGCCATGGCTACACCTTC
size: NA; D: NA; J: TRBJ2-5; V: TRBV14; CDR3: CASSQGFGLRTQYF; DNA: TGTGCCAGCAGCCAAGGATTCGGTCTTAGGACCCAGTACTTC
size: NA; D: TRBD2; J: TRBJ2-2; V: TRBV7-9; CDR3: CASNLGTSGSRYTGELFF; DNA: TGTGCCAGCAACCTAGGGACTAGCGGGAGTAGGTACACCGGGGAGCTGTTTTTT
size: NA; D: NA; J: TRBJ1-5; V: TRBV4-1; CDR3: CASSQEGLTTSNQPQHF; DNA: TGCGCCAGCAGCCAAGAAGGTTTGACAACGAGCAATCAGCCCCAGCATTTT
size: NA; D: NA; J: TRBJ1-2; V: TRBV7-6; CDR3: CASSFRLGGSYGYTF; DNA: TGTGCCAGCAGCTTTCGGCTGGGGGGAAGCTATGGCTACACCTTC
size: NA; D: TRBD1; J: TRBJ2-5; V: TRBV9; CDR3: CASSVAPPFGQGEQETQYF; DNA: TGTGCCAGCAGCGTAGCCCCTCCCTTTGGACAGGGCGAACAAGAGACCCAGTACTTC
size: NA; D: NA; J: TRBJ2-5; V: TRBV6-5; CDR3: CASSYVSGEETQYF; DNA: TGTGCCAGCAGTTACGTATCAGGGGAAGAGACCCAGTACTTC
size: NA; D: NA; J: TRBJ2-7; V: TRBV2; CDR3: CASSEALKGPEQYF; DNA: TGTGCCAGCAGTGAAGCGCTTAAGGGCCCCGAGCAGTACTTC
size: NA; D: TRBD1; J: TRBJ2-7; V: TRBV10-1; CDR3: CASSESGTGDYEQYF; DNA: TGCGCCAGCAGTGAGTCCGGGACAGGGGATTACGAGCAGTACTTC
size: NA; D: NA; J: TRBJ2-7; V: TRBV19; CDR3: CASSKRTGPPYEQYF; DNA: TGTGCCAGTAGTAAGAGGACCGGACCCCCCTACGAGCAGTACTTC
size: NA; D: TRBD1; J: TRBJ2-3; V: TRBV7-8; CDR3: CASSFRTGSTDTQYF; DNA: TGTGCCAGCAGCTTTAGGACAGGCAGCACAGATACGCAGTATTTT
size: NA; D: NA; J: TRBJ1-2; V: TRBV27; CDR3: CASSSSSLNYGYTF; DNA: TGTGCCAGCAGTTCAAGCTCCCTAAACTATGGCTACACCTTC
size: NA; D: NA; J: TRBJ1-2; V: TRBV28; CDR3: CASRTPRQLANYGYTF; DNA: TGTGCCAGCCGTACCCCTCGACAGTTAGCTAACTATGGCTACACCTTC
size: NA; D: TRBD2; J: TRBJ2-5; V: TRBV6-1; CDR3: CASSARRGTGTSGSLETQYF; DNA: TGTGCCAGCAGTGCAAGAAGAGGGACCGGGACTAGCGGGAGTTTGGAGACCCAGTACTTC
size: NA; D: TRBD2; J: TRBJ2-1; V: TRBV7-9; CDR3: CASSWVGGGNNEQFF; DNA: TGTGCCAGCAGCTGGGTCGGCGGGGGGAACAATGAGCAGTTCTTC
size: NA; D: NA; J: TRBJ2-7; V: TRBV7-9; CDR3: CASSLLEDNYEQYF; DNA: TGTGCCAGCAGCCTCTTGGAAGACAACTACGAGCAGTACTTC
size: NA; D: NA; J: TRBJ2-5; V: TRBV6-5; CDR3: CASSYTPGRRETQYF; DNA: TGTGCCAGCAGTTATACGCCGGGGAGGCGAGAGACCCAGTACTTC
size: NA; D: TRBD1; J: TRBJ2-7; V: TRBV18; CDR3: CASSPPGTGNYEQYF; DNA: TGTGCCAGCTCACCACCAGGGACAGGGAACTACGAGCAGTACTTC
size: NA; D: NA; J: TRBJ2-1; V: TRBV30; CDR3: CAWRLVGYNEQFF; DNA: TGTGCCTGGAGACTAGTAGGCTACAATGAGCAGTTCTTC
size: NA; D: NA; J: TRBJ2-1; V: TRBV10-3; CDR3: CAISESETAYNEQFF; DNA: TGTGCCATCAGTGAGTCGGAGACAGCTTACAATGAGCAGTTCTTC
size: NA; D: TRBD1; J: TRBJ1-2; V: TRBV29-1; CDR3: CSVEDRTGVPRDYGYTF; DNA: TGCAGCGTTGAAGATCGGACAGGAGTACCCAGGGACTATGGCTACACCTTC
size: NA; D: NA; J: TRBJ2-7; V: TRBV2; CDR3: CASINGQHYEQYF; DNA: TGTGCCAGCATAAACGGACAACACTACGAGCAGTACTTC
size: once; D: NA; J: TRBJ2-7; V: TRBV11-2; CDR3: CASSPRVSEQYF; DNA: TGTGCCAGCAGCCCTAGGGTTAGCGAGCAGTACTTC
size: NA; D: TRBD1; J: TRBJ2-3; V: TRBV27; CDR3: CASSFQGAADTQYF; DNA: TGTGCCAGCAGTTTCCAGGGGGCGGCAGATACGCAGTATTTT
size: NA; D: NA; J: TRBJ1-2; V: TRBV4-1; CDR3: CASSQVLRETYYGYTF; DNA: TGCGCCAGCAGCCAAGTCCTCAGGGAGACTTACTATGGCTACACCTTC
size: NA; D: NA; J: TRBJ2-3; V: TRBV5-4; CDR3: CASSSGTGGTDTQYF; DNA: TGTGCCAGCAGCAGCGGGACAGGCGGTACAGATACGCAGTATTTT
size: NA; D: NA; J: TRBJ2-7; V: TRBV6-5; CDR3: CASRGRSKNSYEQYF; DNA: TGTGCCAGCAGGGGTAGATCAAAGAACTCCTACGAGCAGTACTTC
size: NA; D: NA; J: TRBJ2-2; V: TRBV27; CDR3: CASSLGSAGELFF; DNA: TGTGCCAGCAGTTTAGGGTCCGCCGGGGAGCTGTTTTTT
size: few; D: NA; J: TRBJ2-1; V: TRBV21-1; CDR3: CASLGENNEQFF; DNA: TGTGCCAGCCTGGGGGAGAACAATGAGCAGTTCTTC
size: NA; D: NA; J: TRBJ2-7; V: TRBV28; CDR3: CASIGVAGHYEQYF; DNA: TGTGCCAGCATCGGTGTGGCAGGGCACTACGAGCAGTACTTC
size: NA; D: NA; J: TRBJ2-7; V: TRBV18; CDR3: CASSPRDLDYEQYF; DNA: TGTGCCAGCTCACCACGGGACTTGGACTACGAGCAGTACTTC
size: NA; D: NA; J: TRBJ2-7; V: TRBV18; CDR3: CASSLYGGEQYF; DNA: TGTGCCAGCTCACTCTACGGCGGCGAGCAGTACTTC
size: NA; D: NA; J: TRBJ2-1; V: TRBV15; CDR3: CATRGRSYNEQFF; DNA: TGTGCCACCAGGGGACGCTCCTACAATGAGCAGTTCTTC
size: few; D: NA; J: TRBJ1-1; V: TRBV2; CDR3: CASPLNTEAFF; DNA: TGTGCCAGCCCATTGAACACTGAAGCTTTCTTT
size: NA; D: NA; J: TRBJ1-1; V: TRBV5-1; CDR3: CASSLDKNTEAFF; DNA: TGCGCCAGCAGCTTGGACAAGAACACTGAAGCTTTCTTT
size: NA; D: NA; J: TRBJ2-5; V: TRBV11-3; CDR3: CASSLGGFETQYF; DNA: TGTGCCAGCAGCTTAGGCGGGTTCGAGACCCAGTACTTC
size: NA; D: NA; J: TRBJ2-3; V: TRBV27; CDR3: CASSPPRGTTTDTQYF; DNA: TGTGCCAGCAGTCCCCCTAGGGGGACTACCACAGATACGCAGTATTTT
size: NA; D: TRBD1; J: TRBJ1-1; V: TRBV2; CDR3: CASSEAGGYTEAFF; DNA: TGTGCCAGCAGTGAGGCAGGGGGGTACACTGAAGCTTTCTTT
size: NA; D: NA; J: TRBJ1-1; V: TRBV4-1; CDR3: CASSQVSGTEAFF; DNA: TGCGCCAGCAGCCAAGTTAGTGGCACTGAAGCTTTCTTT
size: NA; D: NA; J: TRBJ2-5; V: TRBV4-1; CDR3: CASSQTHSIGQETQYF; DNA: TGCGCCAGCAGCCAGACTCATTCCATCGGTCAAGAGACCCAGTACTTC
size: NA; D: NA; J: TRBJ2-7; V: TRBV19; CDR3: CASSIGRQATYEQYF; DNA: TGTGCCAGTAGTATAGGCCGGCAGGCTACCTACGAGCAGTACTTC
size: few; D: TRBD1; J: TRBJ1-2; V: TRBV10-1; CDR3: CASSAGQDFYGYTF; DNA: TGCGCCAGCAGTGCTGGACAGGACTTCTATGGCTACACCTTC